The source of this TCR beta chain is a study of T cells expressing NK-cell markers. The CDR3 covers 12 residues. Germline lookup yields CDR1 MDHEN and CDR2 SYDVKM. Study observations and caveats: Certain NKG2C+ T cell clones were expanded, and their HCMV specificity remained unclear.

As to this clonotype: What it binds is unknown.

TCRdb reworked the 5' RACE reads into one entry per CDR3 protein, no DNA. This sample contains some 340,000 distinct CDR3 sequences. The TCR was taken from a man between 18 and 69 years old in good health. The sample consisted of blood T cells: a sorted CD56 or NKG2C T cell subset, CD4+ or CD8+ T cells, or bulk PBMC T cells (not recorded which). The V call is TRBV28, the J call TRBJ2-5; TCRdb picks TRBD1, but there is no DNA to check that call. The CDR3 loop is CASSGRSETQYF.